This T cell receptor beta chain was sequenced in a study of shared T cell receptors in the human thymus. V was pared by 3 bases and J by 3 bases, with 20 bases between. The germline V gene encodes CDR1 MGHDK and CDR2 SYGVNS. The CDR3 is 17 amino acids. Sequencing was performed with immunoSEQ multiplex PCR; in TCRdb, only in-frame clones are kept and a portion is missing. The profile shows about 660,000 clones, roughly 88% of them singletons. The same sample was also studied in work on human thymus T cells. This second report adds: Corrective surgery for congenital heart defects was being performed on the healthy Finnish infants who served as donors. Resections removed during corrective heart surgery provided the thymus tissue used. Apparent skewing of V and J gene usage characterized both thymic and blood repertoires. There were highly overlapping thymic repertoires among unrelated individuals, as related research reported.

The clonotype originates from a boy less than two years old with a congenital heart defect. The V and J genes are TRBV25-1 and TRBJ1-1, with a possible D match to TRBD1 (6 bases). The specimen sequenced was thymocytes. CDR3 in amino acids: CASSDGEQGPLDTEAFF. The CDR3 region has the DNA TGTGCCAGCAGTGATGGGGAACAGGGACCTTTAGACACTGAAGCTTTCTTT.